The rows below give T cell receptor beta chains drawn from one sample of a study of identical twins. TCRdb re-called the 5' RACE reads through MiXCR, storing one row per CDR3 protein. The sample consists of approximately 530,000 distinct CDR3 sequences, around 24% of them appearing once. Separately, the same data were catalogued under a study of yellow fever vaccine responses in identical twins.

Material: CD4+ T cells sorted from blood. These receptors came from a woman younger than 35 in good health. Each CDR3 is given with its conserved first and last residue. A D gene is named only where the DNA matches it firmly. The size entry is marked missing in some rows and otherwise reads once, few, many or a size class.

TGCAGTGCCCCGAAATCACTAGCGAACCCCTACAATGAGCAGTTCTTC,CSAPKSLANPYNEQFF,TRBD2,TRBJ2-1,few,TRBV20-1
TGTGCCACCAGCAGACAGGGGGATGGAGCTAATGAAAAACTGTTTTTT,CATSRQGDGANEKLFF,TRBD1,TRBJ1-4,NA,TRBV15
TGTGCCAGCAGCCTACCCGGGACAGGGGTCTACGAGCAGTACTTC,CASSLPGTGVYEQYF,TRBD1,TRBJ2-7,few,TRBV5-5
TGTGCCAGCAGTTTACTGGGGGCATCGAACTATGGCTACACCTTC,CASSLLGASNYGYTF,NA,TRBJ1-2,few,TRBV12-3/TRBV12-4
TGTGCCAGCAGTCGCAGACAGGGCGAGGACACCACTGAAGCTTTCTTT,CASSRRQGEDTTEAFF,TRBD1,TRBJ1-1,NA,TRBV9
TGCAGCGTTGTCCGAGCGGGAGGTCCCAATGAGCAGTTCTTC,CSVVRAGGPNEQFF,TRBD2,TRBJ2-1,NA,TRBV29-1
TGTGCCAGCAGTTACTCGGACAGGGGAGGCGATGAGCAGTTCTTC,CASSYSDRGGDEQFF,TRBD1,TRBJ2-1,NA,TRBV6-2/TRBV6-3
TGTGCCAGCAGCTTACAGGTCGGGCCCTCCTACGAGCAGTACTTC,CASSLQVGPSYEQYF,NA,TRBJ2-7,NA,TRBV7-9
TGTGCCAGCAGTTACGGGGCTTCGGGCAATCAGCCCCAGCATTTT,CASSYGASGNQPQHF,NA,TRBJ1-5,NA,TRBV6-5
TGCGCCAGCAGCCAAGGCGGGAGACAGGGCTCCTACGAGCAGTACTTC,CASSQGGRQGSYEQYF,NA,TRBJ2-7,NA,TRBV4-1
TGTGCCAGCTCGGCGGGACAGTCGAGTTCTGAAGCTTTCTTT,CASSAGQSSSEAFF,TRBD1,TRBJ1-1,few,TRBV18
TGTGCCAGCATCCGGAGTTCTGGGGCCAACGTCCTGACTTTC,CASIRSSGANVLTF,NA,TRBJ2-6,NA,TRBV28
TGCAGTGCTAGAGATCTAAAGGACAGGGGTTTAGAGACCCAGTACTTC,CSARDLKDRGLETQYF,TRBD1,TRBJ2-5,NA,TRBV20-1
TGTGCCATCAGTACCGGGACAGGGGACATTCAGTACTTC,CAISTGTGDIQYF,TRBD1,TRBJ2-4,NA,TRBV10-3
TGTGCCAGCAGCCTACGGGACAGCCACTACGAGCAGTACTTC,CASSLRDSHYEQYF,TRBD1,TRBJ2-7,NA,TRBV3-1